This record covers a single T cell receptor beta chain. Its antigen is undetermined. This entry comes from a study of cytomegalovirus exposure and HLA in healthy donors. Both 60 Vbeta primers and 13 Jbeta primers went into the PCR. Here immunoSEQ multiplex PCR was the method, and the copy in TCRdb shows in-frame clones only, minus some. The sample lists about 130,000 clones, approximately 61% occurring once. The germline CDR1 and CDR2 sequences are SGHDT and YYEEEE. The V gene lost 4 bases and the J gene lost 4 bases, with 11 bases spanning the gap. The CDR3 loop spans 13 amino acids. General study results and limits: Reportedly, fewer N-insertions than the roughly 600-donor mean appeared in an Asian-associated ancestry cluster in a later analysis. Many donors carried some public TCRs, although rarity characterized most TCR sequences. The study listed roughly 160 cytomegalovirus-associated TCR beta chains.

The sequenced sample consisted of PBMCs. The sequence was obtained from a human donor in good health. This chain links TRBV5-6 with TRBJ1-1, with D unresolved. Here the CDR3 DNA reads TGTGCCAGCAGCCCGGAGATTGGCACTGAAGCTTTCTTT. Protein sequence: CASSPEIGTEAFF.